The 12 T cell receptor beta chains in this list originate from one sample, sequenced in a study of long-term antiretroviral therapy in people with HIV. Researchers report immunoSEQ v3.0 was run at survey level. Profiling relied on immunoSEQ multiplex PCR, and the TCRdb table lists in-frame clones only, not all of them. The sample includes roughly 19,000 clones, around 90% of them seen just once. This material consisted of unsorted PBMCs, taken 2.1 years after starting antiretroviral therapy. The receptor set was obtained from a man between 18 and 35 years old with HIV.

The CDR3: CAWLPLGLADSYEQYF. DNA of the CDR3: TGTGCCTGGCTACCCTTGGGGCTAGCGGACTCCTACGAGCAGTACTTC. The rearrangement links TRBV30 to TRBJ2-7; 7 bases line up with TRBD2. V gave up 5 bases and J gave up 0 bases; unmatched junction bases: 13. Looked up from germline, CDR1 is GTSNPN and CDR2 is SVGIG (reference sequence). The CDR3 has 16 amino acids.

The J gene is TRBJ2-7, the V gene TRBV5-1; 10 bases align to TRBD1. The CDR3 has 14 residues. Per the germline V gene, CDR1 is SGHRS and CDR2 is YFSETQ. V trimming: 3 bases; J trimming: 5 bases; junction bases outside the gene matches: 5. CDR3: CASSSGQGLDEQYF. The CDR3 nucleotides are TGCGCCAGCAGCTCGGGACAGGGGCTAGACGAGCAGTACTTC.

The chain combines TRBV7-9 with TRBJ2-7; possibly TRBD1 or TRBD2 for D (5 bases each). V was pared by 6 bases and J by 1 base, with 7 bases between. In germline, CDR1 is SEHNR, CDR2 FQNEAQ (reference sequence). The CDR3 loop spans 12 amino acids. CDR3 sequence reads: CASRGESYEQYF. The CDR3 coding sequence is TGTGCCAGCAGAGGGGAGTCCTACGAGCAGTACTTC.

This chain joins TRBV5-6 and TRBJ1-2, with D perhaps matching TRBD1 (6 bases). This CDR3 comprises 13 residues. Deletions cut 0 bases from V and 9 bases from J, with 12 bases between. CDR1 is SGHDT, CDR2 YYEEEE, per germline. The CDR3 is CASSLDTGYSYTF. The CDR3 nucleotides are TGTGCCAGCAGCTTGGATACAGGGTATAGCTACACCTTC. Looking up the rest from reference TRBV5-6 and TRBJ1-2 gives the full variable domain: DAGVTQSPTHLIKTRGQQVTLRCSPKSGHDTVSWYQQALGQGPQFIFQYYEEEERQRGNFPDRFSGHQFPNYSSELNVNALLLGDSALYLCASSLDTGYSYTFGSGTRLTVV.

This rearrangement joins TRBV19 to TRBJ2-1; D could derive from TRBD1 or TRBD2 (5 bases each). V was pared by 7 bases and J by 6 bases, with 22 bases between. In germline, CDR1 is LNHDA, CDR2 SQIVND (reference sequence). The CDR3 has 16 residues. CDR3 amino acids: CASIPPGPSSINEQFF. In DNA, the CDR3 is TGTGCCAGTATTCCCCCGGGGCCATCCTCAATCAATGAGCAGTTCTTC.

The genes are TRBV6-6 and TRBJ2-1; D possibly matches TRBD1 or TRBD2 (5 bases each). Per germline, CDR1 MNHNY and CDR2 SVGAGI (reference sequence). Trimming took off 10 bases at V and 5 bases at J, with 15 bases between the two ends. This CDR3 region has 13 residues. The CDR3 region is CATTRGENNEQFF. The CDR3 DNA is TGTGCCACCACAAGGGGAGAAAACAATGAGCAGTTCTTC.

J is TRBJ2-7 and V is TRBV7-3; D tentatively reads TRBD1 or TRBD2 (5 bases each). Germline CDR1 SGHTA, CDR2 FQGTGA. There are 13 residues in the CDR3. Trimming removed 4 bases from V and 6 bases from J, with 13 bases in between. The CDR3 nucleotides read TGTGCCAGCAGCTCGACCGGGACCGGCGAGCAGTACTTC. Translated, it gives CASSSTGTGEQYF.

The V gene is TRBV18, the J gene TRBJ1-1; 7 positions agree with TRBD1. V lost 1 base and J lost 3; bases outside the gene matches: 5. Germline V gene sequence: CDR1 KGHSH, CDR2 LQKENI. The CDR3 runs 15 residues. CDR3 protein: CASSPRQGRDTEAFF. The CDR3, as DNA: TGTGCCAGCTCACCACGACAGGGTCGAGACACTGAAGCTTTCTTT. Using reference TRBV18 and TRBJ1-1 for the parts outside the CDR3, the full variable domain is NAGVMQNPRHLVRRRGQEARLRCSPMKGHSHVYWYRQLPEEGLKFMVYLQKENIIDESGMPKERFSAEFPKEGPSILRIQQVVRGDSAAYFCASSPRQGRDTEAFFGQGTRLTVV.

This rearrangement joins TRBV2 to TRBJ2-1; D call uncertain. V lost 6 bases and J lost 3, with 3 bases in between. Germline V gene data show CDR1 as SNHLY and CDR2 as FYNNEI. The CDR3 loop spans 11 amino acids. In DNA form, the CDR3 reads TGTGCCAGCAGGCGCTACAATGAGCAGTTCTTC. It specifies CASRRYNEQFF.

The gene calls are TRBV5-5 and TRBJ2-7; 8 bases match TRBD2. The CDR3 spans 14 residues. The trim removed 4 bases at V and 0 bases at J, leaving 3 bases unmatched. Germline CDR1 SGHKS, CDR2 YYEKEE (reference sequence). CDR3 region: CASSGRGGSYEQYF. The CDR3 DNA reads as TGTGCCAGCAGCGGACGGGGGGGCTCCTACGAGCAGTACTTC.

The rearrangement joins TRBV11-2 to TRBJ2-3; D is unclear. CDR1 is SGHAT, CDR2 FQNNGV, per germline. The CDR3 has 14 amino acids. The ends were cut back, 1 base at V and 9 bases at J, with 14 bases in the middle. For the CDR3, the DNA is TGTGCCAGCAGCTTAGTGGACCGTCCTTTAACGCAGTATTTT. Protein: CASSLVDRPLTQYF.

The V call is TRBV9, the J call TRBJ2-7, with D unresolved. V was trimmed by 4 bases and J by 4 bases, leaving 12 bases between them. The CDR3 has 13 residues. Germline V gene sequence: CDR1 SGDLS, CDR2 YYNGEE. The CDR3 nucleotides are TGTGCCAGCAGCCCCCAGTCCGGATACGAGCAGTACTTC. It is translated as CASSPQSGYEQYF.